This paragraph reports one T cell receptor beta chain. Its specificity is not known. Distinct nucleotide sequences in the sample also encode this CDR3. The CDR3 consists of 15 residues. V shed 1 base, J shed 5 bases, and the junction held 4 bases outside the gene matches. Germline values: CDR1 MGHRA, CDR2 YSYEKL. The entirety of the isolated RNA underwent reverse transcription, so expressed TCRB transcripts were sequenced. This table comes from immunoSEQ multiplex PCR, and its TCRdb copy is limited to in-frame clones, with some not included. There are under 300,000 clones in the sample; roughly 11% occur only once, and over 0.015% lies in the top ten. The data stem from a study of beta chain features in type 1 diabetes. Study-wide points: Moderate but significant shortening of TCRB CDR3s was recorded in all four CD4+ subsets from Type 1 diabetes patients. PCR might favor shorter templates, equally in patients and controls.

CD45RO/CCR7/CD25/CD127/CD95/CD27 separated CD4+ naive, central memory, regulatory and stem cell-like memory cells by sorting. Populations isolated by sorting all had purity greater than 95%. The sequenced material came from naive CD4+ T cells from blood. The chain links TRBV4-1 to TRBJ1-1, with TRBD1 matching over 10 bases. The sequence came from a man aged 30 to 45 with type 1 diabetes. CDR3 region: CASSQGQGARTEAFF. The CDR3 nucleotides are TGCGCCAGCAGCCAAGGACAGGGGGCGCGAACTGAAGCTTTCTTT.